These 4 T cell receptor beta chains share one sample of origin, sequenced in a study of blood T cell repertoires in COVID-19. Profiled with immunoSEQ multiplex PCR; TCRdb holds only in-frame clones, not every one. The table lists approximately 310,000 clones, 80% to 90% of them singletons. The sequencing input was PBMCs or T cells enriched from blood (not recorded which). The source of these receptors is a man aged 25 to 40 who had recovered from COVID-19.

This sequence joins TRBV2 and TRBJ2-2; 11 bases fit TRBD1. CDR3 length equals 15 residues. With V trimmed by 7 bases and J by 7 bases, 8 bases remained unmatched. The germline V gene has CDR1 SNHLY and CDR2 FYNNEI. CDR3 protein: CASIRTGGMGGELFF. In DNA, the CDR3 is TGTGCCAGCATTAGGACAGGGGGCATGGGCGGGGAGCTGTTTTTT.

The rearrangement links TRBV13 to TRBJ1-2; D remains ambiguous. The CDR3 consists of 14 residues. Germline CDR1 PRHDT, CDR2 FYEKMQ (reference sequence). The V end lost 0 bases, the J end lost 0 bases, and 5 bases lay between the germline ends. The CDR3 region is CASSLGAANYGYTF. The CDR3, as DNA: TGTGCCAGCAGCTTAGGGGCAGCTAACTATGGCTACACCTTC.

This clone was counted once. This rearrangement joins TRBV10-3 to TRBJ1-3; a weak D match, TRBD1 (6 bases). This CDR3 spans 17 amino acids. The V and J ends lost 0 bases and 0 bases respectively, with 12 bases between them. Germline-derived CDR1 and CDR2 are ENHRY and SYGVKD. In DNA, the CDR3 is TGTGCCATCAGTGAGTCAGCAGGGGCTATCTCTGGAAACACCATATATTTT. Its translation is CAISESAGAISGNTIYF.

J is TRBJ1-2 and V is TRBV6-2 or TRBV6-3, with D possibly being TRBD1 (6 bases). V lost 5 bases and J 7 bases, leaving 20 bases between the germline ends. This CDR3 has 15 amino acids. In germline, CDR1 is MNHEY, CDR2 SVGEGT. The CDR3 protein is CASSLRQSGDGGYTF. DNA for the CDR3: TGTGCCAGCAGTCTTCGCCAATCAGGGGACGGTGGCTACACCTTC.